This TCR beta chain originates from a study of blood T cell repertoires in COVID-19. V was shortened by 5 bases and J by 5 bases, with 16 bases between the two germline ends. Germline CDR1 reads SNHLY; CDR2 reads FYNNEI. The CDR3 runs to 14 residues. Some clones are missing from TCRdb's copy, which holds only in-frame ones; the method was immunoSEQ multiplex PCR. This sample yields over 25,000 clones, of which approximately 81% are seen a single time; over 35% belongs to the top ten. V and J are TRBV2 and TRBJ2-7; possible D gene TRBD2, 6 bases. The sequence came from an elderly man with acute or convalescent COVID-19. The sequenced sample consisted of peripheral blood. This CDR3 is CASSLVGRRDEQYF. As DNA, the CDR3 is TGTGCCAGCAGTCTTGTTGGACGGAGGGACGAGCAGTACTTC.